This is a list of T cell receptor beta chains from one sample in a study of human thymus T cells. Measured with immunoSEQ multiplex PCR; TCRdb has only the in-frame clones, and not every one. In the table there are roughly 60,000 clones, approximately 95% of which are singletons. Specimen: blood. The receptors shown here come from a boy under two years old with a congenital heart defect but otherwise immunologically healthy. Both conserved end residues are part of each CDR3. D genes are given only for firm matches. Some rows mark clone size as missing; the rest say once, few, many or name a class of expanded clone.

D gene	clone size	V gene	J gene	CDR3 protein	CDR3 DNA
NA	once	TRBV4-1	TRBJ1-4	CASSQAVNEKLFF	TGCGCCAGCAGCCAAGCAGTAAATGAAAAACTGTTTTTT
NA	NA	TRBV4-1	TRBJ1-5	CASSQSLTGPNQPQHF	TGCGCCAGCAGCCAATCCTTGACAGGACCCAATCAGCCCCAGCATTTT
TRBD2	NA	TRBV2	TRBJ2-2	CASLSGGADTGELFF	TGTGCCAGCCTTAGCGGGGGGGCGGACACCGGGGAGCTGTTTTTT
TRBD1	NA	TRBV27	TRBJ1-2	CASSFYHRGDGYTF	TGTGCCAGCAGTTTTTACCACAGGGGCGATGGCTACACCTTC
TRBD2	NA	TRBV6-1	TRBJ2-1	CASSGAGRSYNEQFF	TGTGCCAGCAGCGGAGCGGGACGCTCCTACAATGAGCAGTTCTTC
TRBD1	NA	TRBV10-2	TRBJ1-1	CASSDPGGWGTEAFF	TGCGCCAGCAGTGACCCAGGGGGCTGGGGCACTGAAGCTTTCTTT
TRBD1	NA	TRBV28	TRBJ1-2	CASSPTGTDYGYTF	TGTGCCAGCAGCCCTACCGGGACAGACTATGGCTACACCTTC
NA	NA	TRBV4-3	TRBJ2-2	CASSQDLRDSGELFF	TGCGCCAGCAGCCAAGATCTTCGAGACTCCGGGGAGCTGTTTTTT
NA	NA	TRBV7-9	TRBJ2-3	CASSLGPALRLTDTQYF	TGTGCCAGCAGCTTAGGCCCGGCGCTACGGCTCACAGATACGCAGTATTTT
NA	NA	TRBV25-1	TRBJ1-3	CASSDSTDPYSGNTIYF	TGTGCCAGCAGTGACTCGACAGATCCTTACTCTGGAAACACCATATATTTT
NA	NA	TRBV28	TRBJ1-1	CASSFRLNTEAFF	TGTGCCAGCAGTTTCCGACTGAACACTGAAGCTTTCTTT
NA	NA	TRBV11-2	TRBJ2-7	CASNLLPHPQSTYEQYF	TGTGCCAGCAACCTTTTACCCCACCCGCAGAGTACCTACGAGCAGTACTTC
TRBD1	once	TRBV7-2	TRBJ2-5	CASSSWTGRIETQYF	TGTGCCAGCAGCTCATGGACAGGGAGGATTGAGACCCAGTACTTC
TRBD2	NA	TRBV19	TRBJ2-7	CASSSRSGTYEQYF	TGTGCCAGTAGTTCACGTAGCGGGACCTACGAGCAGTACTTC
NA	NA	TRBV5-6	TRBJ2-4	CASSLSLAKNIQYF	TGTGCCAGCAGCTTATCACTAGCCAAAAACATTCAGTACTTC
TRBD2	NA	TRBV7-2	TRBJ2-5	CASSQGLAGDQETQYF	TGTGCCAGCAGCCAAGGACTAGCGGGGGACCAAGAGACCCAGTACTTC
NA	NA	TRBV4-1	TRBJ2-7	CASSSGRGYEQYF	TGCGCCAGCAGCTCAGGAAGAGGCTACGAGCAGTACTTC
NA	NA	TRBV19	TRBJ1-2	CASSIILSSYGYTF	TGTGCCAGTAGTATAATATTGAGCAGCTATGGCTACACCTTC
NA	NA	TRBV28	TRBJ2-3	CASELLGSTDTQYF	TGTGCCAGCGAACTTCTCGGAAGCACAGATACGCAGTATTTT
NA	once	TRBV28	TRBJ1-1	CASSSSALTGPRAEAFF	TGTGCCAGCAGTTCTTCAGCCCTGACAGGTCCAAGGGCTGAAGCTTTCTTT
NA	NA	TRBV5-4	TRBJ2-3	CASSRWGPSTDTQYF	TGTGCCAGCAGTCGTTGGGGTCCTAGCACAGATACGCAGTATTTT
NA	NA	TRBV2	TRBJ2-2	CASSSGPTNTGELFF	TGTGCCAGCAGTAGCGGGCCTACGAACACCGGGGAGCTGTTTTTT
NA	NA	TRBV9	TRBJ2-2	CASSKLPGPLNTGELFF	TGTGCCAGCAGCAAACTACCGGGACCCCTAAACACCGGGGAGCTGTTTTTT
NA	NA	TRBV7-2	TRBJ2-1	CASRLQGSYNEQFF	TGTGCCAGCAGGCTCCAGGGGTCCTACAATGAGCAGTTCTTC
NA	NA	TRBV7-2	TRBJ2-7	CASSPGNGEQYF	TGTGCCAGCAGCCCAGGGAACGGTGAGCAGTACTTC
NA	NA	TRBV19	TRBJ2-2	CASSIDRGANTGELFF	TGTGCCAGTAGTATAGACAGGGGCGCGAACACCGGGGAGCTGTTTTTT
NA	NA	TRBV7-8	TRBJ2-7	CASLGRDPPYEQYF	TGTGCCTCCCTTGGTCGGGATCCCCCCTACGAGCAGTACTTC
TRBD1	NA	TRBV12-5	TRBJ2-3	CASGLLQGRADTQYF	TGTGCTAGTGGTTTGCTACAGGGGAGAGCAGATACGCAGTATTTT
TRBD1	NA	TRBV7-9	TRBJ1-1	CASSFTTGGTEAFF	TGTGCCAGCAGCTTCACCACAGGGGGCACTGAAGCTTTCTTT
TRBD1	NA	TRBV9	TRBJ2-7	CASSGDRPYEQYF	TGTGCCAGCAGCGGGGACAGACCCTACGAGCAGTACTTC
NA	NA	TRBV19	TRBJ1-1	CASSPEGRTHINTEAFF	TGTGCCAGTAGTCCGGAGGGACGGACCCATATTAACACTGAAGCTTTCTTT
TRBD2	NA	TRBV11-2	TRBJ2-7	CASSLPGLAGVYEQYF	TGTGCCAGCAGCTTACCGGGACTAGCGGGAGTCTACGAGCAGTACTTC
TRBD2	NA	TRBV5-1	TRBJ2-5	CASRAPGLAEETQYF	TGCGCCAGCAGAGCTCCGGGACTAGCGGAAGAGACCCAGTACTTC
NA	NA	TRBV4-2	TRBJ2-5	CASSQALVGGMETQYF	TGTGCCAGCAGCCAAGCTCTAGTGGGGGGCATGGAGACCCAGTACTTC
TRBD2	NA	TRBV7-2	TRBJ2-7	CASSRTSGVYEQYF	TGTGCCAGCAGTCGGACTAGCGGGGTCTACGAGCAGTACTTC
NA	NA	TRBV28	TRBJ2-7	CASSSQLRGRAYEQYF	TGTGCCAGCAGTTCCCAGCTCAGGGGTCGGGCCTACGAGCAGTACTTC